This TCR beta chain was sequenced for a study of blood T cell repertoires in COVID-19. On the study more broadly: Spain, Italy and the United States supplied samples that represented acute and convalescent COVID-19. PBMCs, B-cell-depleted T cells, or T cells provided the cDNA or gDNA that made up the material.

In the source study's methods: Reference gene primer amplification yielded estimated nucleated cell counts. The repertoire was sequenced with immunoSEQ multiplex PCR; TCRdb's copy has only in-frame clones and lacks some. The D gene and trimming were derived from the DNA, and the V and J assignments and clone size from that table. The sample holds 70,000 to 90,000 clones; 88% are singletons and the top ten take approximately 31%. The specimen was peripheral blood. The TCR comes from a man between 50 and 59 years old with acute or convalescent COVID-19.

CDR3 nucleotides: TGTGCCATCAGCGATGACAGAGTCTTCTCCTACGAGCAGTACTTC. This encodes CAISDDRVFSYEQYF. The rearrangement uses TRBV10-3 and TRBJ2-7; D perhaps matches TRBD1 (5 bases). Germline V lookup: CDR1 ENHRY, CDR2 SYGVKD. This CDR3 region has 15 residues. V lost 6 bases and J lost 0, with 15 bases in between.